Below, 14 T cell receptor beta chains from the same sample are listed, as sequenced in a study of a mutant IDH1 vaccine in newly diagnosed glioma. Here immunoSEQ multiplex PCR was the method, and the copy in TCRdb shows in-frame clones only, minus some. The sample holds around 57,000 clones, over 75% seen once. Time point defined: week 11, during vaccination. The study gave 300 ug of mutant IDH1 20-mer peptide per vaccine dose, with topical imiquimod. These receptors' targets are unknown. Sequenced here: PBMCs, sampled from a glioma patient whose treatment included an IDH1 peptide vaccine. Source of these receptors: a man aged 35 to 55 with glioma.

The DNA for the CDR3 is TGTGCCAGCAGCCCAAGCGGCTTCCGTAGGTTCTTC. Translating it yields CASSPSGFRRFF. This sequence joins TRBV14 and TRBJ2-1; D might be TRBD2 (5 bases). The CDR3 is made up of 12 amino acids. V was cut by 4 bases and J by 15 bases, with 16 bases left in between. CDR1 SGHDN and CDR2 FVKESK come from the germline V gene.

The chain carries TRBV29-1 and TRBJ1-1; TRBD1 agrees at 7 bases. Unmatched junction bases numbered 9, after V lost 4 bases and J lost 4 bases. This CDR3 region has 14 residues. Germline V gene data show CDR1 as SQVTM and CDR2 as ANQGSEA. The CDR3 DNA reads as TGCAGCGTTGGCCAGGGGGGGGCGACCACTGAAGCTTTCTTT. Protein sequence: CSVGQGGATTEAFF.

The gene calls are TRBV28 and TRBJ1-5, with a weak D call TRBD1 (6 bases). Germline CDR1 MDHEN, CDR2 SYDVKM. Trimming stripped 3 bases from V and 3 bases from J, with 12 bases between. CDR3 length equals 15 residues. CDR3: CASSLGGPINQPQHF. The CDR3 DNA reads as TGTGCCAGCAGTTTGGGGGGGCCCATCAATCAGCCCCAGCATTTT.

The chain uses TRBV10-3 and TRBJ2-2; tentatively, D is TRBD2 (5 bases). This CDR3 contains 14 residues. In germline, CDR1 is ENHRY, CDR2 SYGVKD. Trimming stripped 3 bases from V and 5 bases from J, with 10 bases between. The CDR3 region is CAISERGQTGELFF. The CDR3 nucleotides read TGTGCCATCAGTGAAAGAGGGCAGACCGGGGAGCTGTTTTTT.

This clone was counted a single time. V usage is TRBV4-2 and J usage is TRBJ1-1; 7 bases match TRBD1. Looked up from germline, CDR1 is LGHNA and CDR2 is YNFKEQ. V was pared by 3 bases and J by 0 bases, with 4 bases of the junction left unmatched. The CDR3 has 15 residues. CDR3 DNA: TGTGCCAGCAGCCAGGCGGACAGGATGAACACTGAAGCTTTCTTT. Translated: CASSQADRMNTEAFF.

J is TRBJ1-1 and V is TRBV15; possible D gene TRBD1, 6 bases. The germline V and J ends were trimmed by 3 bases and 4 bases, with 21 bases remaining between them. CDR1 LNHNV and CDR2 YYDKDF come from the germline V gene (reference sequence). This CDR3 has 17 amino acids. CDR3 nucleotide sequence: TGTGCCACCAGCAGGGGGGCCGGAGACCCCGGTAGCACTGAAGCTTTCTTT. Its protein is CATSRGAGDPGSTEAFF.

The chain employs TRBV5-4 and TRBJ2-3; 7 bases match TRBD2. V lost 1 base, J lost 5 bases, and 13 bases stayed unmatched. Per the germline V gene, CDR1 is SGHNT and CDR2 is YYREEE (reference sequence). The CDR3 contains 17 residues. Written as DNA, the CDR3 is TGTGCCAGCAGCTTGATCGTGGGAGGGCCAAGCGGAGATACGCAGTATTTT. Translation: CASSLIVGGPSGDTQYF.

V usage is TRBV28 and J usage is TRBJ2-4, with TRBD2 matching 7 bases. V trimming: 4 bases; J trimming: 0 bases; junction bases outside the gene matches: 6. The CDR3 is 16 residues long. The germline V gene has CDR1 MDHEN and CDR2 SYDVKM. CDR3 coding DNA: TGTGCCAGCAGTTCACTAGCGACGACAGCCAAAAACATTCAGTACTTC. Its translation: CASSSLATTAKNIQYF.

A single count supports this clone. The chain combines TRBV4-1 with TRBJ1-1; 7 bases line up with TRBD1. The germline CDR1 and CDR2 sequences are MGHRA and YSYEKL. The trim removed 6 bases at V and 4 bases at J, leaving 8 bases unmatched. The CDR3 has 14 residues. CDR3 bases: TGCGCCAGCAGAAAGACAGGGAGCGGCACTGAAGCTTTCTTT. As protein: CASRKTGSGTEAFF.

The rearrangement links TRBV28 to TRBJ1-4, with D uncertain. The CDR3 contains 12 residues. Germline V lookup: CDR1 MDHEN, CDR2 SYDVKM. V lost 6 bases and J lost 7, with 9 bases in between. CDR3 coding DNA: TGTGCCAGCAGGGTAGGGAGTGAAAAACTGTTTTTT. It yields the protein CASRVGSEKLFF.

Comments on this clone: Other DNA sequences in the same sample also yield this CDR3. The chain links TRBV28 to TRBJ1-1; unclear D gene. Trimming stripped 5 bases from V and 1 base from J, with 11 bases between. This CDR3 spans 14 amino acids. The germline V gene has CDR1 MDHEN and CDR2 SYDVKM. The CDR3 reads CASSLGEANTEAFF. CDR3 nucleotides: TGTGCCAGCAGTCTCGGGGAGGCGAACACTGAAGCTTTCTTT.

The genes are TRBV29-1 and TRBJ1-1, with D unresolved. The CDR3 is made up of 13 amino acids. The V gene lost 8 bases and the J gene lost 0 bases, with 13 bases spanning the gap. Germline assignment: CDR1 SQVTM and CDR2 ANQGSEA. CDR3 bases: TGCAGCTTTACGACGGCCATGAACACTGAAGCTTTCTTT. Translated, it gives CSFTTAMNTEAFF.

This clone occurred a few times. The J gene is TRBJ2-1, the V gene TRBV4-2; D is possibly TRBD2 (6 bases). CDR3 length equals 16 residues. Germline CDR1 LGHNA, CDR2 YNFKEQ. V was pared by 1 base and J by 5 bases, with 15 bases between. Here the CDR3 DNA reads TGTGCCAGCAGCCAAGTTGACCAGCGGGTAGACAATGAGCAGTTCTTC. This gives the protein CASSQVDQRVDNEQFF.

Only one count was recorded for this clone. The rearrangement joins TRBV5-1 to TRBJ2-3; the match to TRBD2 covers 11 bases. The CDR3 length is 19 residues. The germline gives CDR1 SGHRS, CDR2 YFSETQ. V dropped 3 bases and J dropped 0; count of bases not matched to a gene: 12. DNA of the CDR3: TGCGCCAGCAGCTCTGCTAGCGGGGGGTTTTGGTCTAGCACAGATACGCAGTATTTT. This translates into CASSSASGGFWSSTDTQYF.